A selection of T cell receptor beta chains follows, all from one sample in a study of cytomegalovirus exposure and HLA in healthy donors. Generated by immunoSEQ multiplex PCR, the TCRdb table keeps only in-frame clones and is missing some. The sample table includes about 160,000 clones. Sequences were obtained from PBMCs. These receptors originate from a woman aged 50 to 65 in good health and CMV-seronegative. Each CDR3 is given with its conserved first and last residue. The D gene is left open where the match is weak.

v_call	d_call	j_call	cdr3_aa	cdr3_nt
TRBV5-1	NA	TRBJ1-3	CASSFSGEGNTIYF	TGCGCCAGCAGCTTTTCAGGGGAAGGAAACACCATATATTTT
TRBV14	TRBD1	TRBJ2-3	CASSQVTGGADTQYF	TGTGCCAGCAGCCAAGTAACAGGGGGCGCAGATACGCAGTATTTT
TRBV5-1	NA	TRBJ1-1	CASSLDTGVEAFF	TGCGCCAGCAGCTTGGATACCGGGGTTGAAGCTTTCTTT
TRBV7-8	NA	TRBJ2-7	CASSPQGGARQYF	TGTGCCAGCAGCCCCCAGGGCGGGGCCCGGCAGTACTTC
TRBV28	TRBD2	TRBJ2-1	CASSSVAGGRSSYNEQFF	TGTGCCAGCAGTTCGGTAGCGGGAGGGCGAAGCTCCTACAATGAGCAGTTCTTC
TRBV7-5	NA	TRBJ2-1	CTRSSGDRGGHEQFF	TGTACCAGAAGCTCTGGGGACAGGGGAGGGCATGAGCAGTTCTTC
TRBV28	NA	TRBJ2-7	CASSLGGGGSYEQYF	TGTGCCAGCAGTTTAGGTGGCGGAGGGTCCTACGAGCAGTACTTC
TRBV11-3	TRBD2	TRBJ2-3	CASSLNSGGVDTQYF	TGTGCCAGCAGCTTAAATAGCGGGGGTGTAGATACGCAGTATTTT
TRBV18	TRBD2	TRBJ2-1	CASSPGLAGDNEQFF	TGTGCCAGCTCACCCGGACTAGCGGGGGACAATGAGCAGTTCTTC
TRBV2	TRBD1	TRBJ1-5	CASSGQGSNQPQHF	TGTGCCAGCAGCGGACAGGGGAGCAATCAGCCCCAGCATTTT
TRBV4-1	TRBD1	TRBJ2-5	CASSHDRQGGETQYF	TGCGCCAGCAGCCACGACCGACAGGGGGGAGAGACCCAGTACTTC
TRBV4-3	TRBD2	TRBJ2-1	CASSQDPGTSGYNEQFF	TGCGCCAGCAGCCAAGACCCCGGGACTAGCGGGTACAATGAGCAGTTCTTC
TRBV5-1	TRBD1	TRBJ2-7	CASSFGTGGSYEQYF	TGCGCCAGCAGCTTTGGGACAGGGGGTAGCTACGAGCAGTACTTC
TRBV7-9	TRBD2	TRBJ2-1	CASSLVPGGSGRVEQFF	TGTGCCAGCAGCTTAGTTCCCGGCGGTAGCGGGAGGGTTGAGCAGTTCTTC
TRBV5-4	TRBD2	TRBJ2-7	CASSPLGASGRSRDSYEQYF	TGTGCCAGCAGCCCACTTGGAGCTAGCGGGAGGTCGAGAGACTCCTACGAGCAGTACTTC
TRBV6-5	NA	TRBJ2-7	CASSPQTNGYEQYF	TGTGCCAGCAGCCCTCAAACTAACGGGTACGAGCAGTACTTC
TRBV30	TRBD2	TRBJ2-1	CAAASGSPNEQFF	TGTGCCGCGGCTAGCGGGAGTCCCAATGAGCAGTTCTTC
TRBV9	TRBD2	TRBJ2-3	CASSASGAITDTQYF	TGTGCCAGCAGTGCTAGCGGGGCGATCACAGATACGCAGTATTTT
TRBV11-2	TRBD2	TRBJ2-7	CASTPTSGGYEQYF	TGTGCCAGCACCCCCACCAGCGGGGGTTACGAGCAGTACTTC
TRBV5-6	TRBD2	TRBJ2-1	CASSTRGGRGNEQFF	TGTGCCAGCAGCACCCGAGGCGGGAGGGGCAATGAGCAGTTCTTC
TRBV11-2	NA	TRBJ2-7	CASSLAVTPTREQYF	TGTGCCAGCAGCTTAGCGGTGACTCCAACGCGGGAGCAGTACTTC
TRBV6-1	NA	TRBJ1-3	CASSELQISGNTIYF	TGTGCCAGCAGTGAGCTCCAGATCTCTGGAAACACCATATATTTT
TRBV7-3	TRBD2	TRBJ2-1	CASSLMLGEGEQFF	TGTGCCAGCAGCTTAATGTTGGGGGAGGGTGAGCAGTTCTTC
TRBV30	NA	TRBJ1-1	CAWKTNTEAFF	TGTGCCTGGAAGACTAACACTGAAGCTTTCTTT
TRBV9	NA	TRBJ1-3	CASSASTGNRNTIYF	TGTGCCAGCAGCGCCAGTACAGGGAACCGAAACACCATATATTTT
TRBV19	NA	TRBJ1-5	CASSIGAGYQPQHF	TGTGCCAGTAGTATAGGGGCCGGTTATCAGCCCCAGCATTTT
TRBV9	TRBD2	TRBJ2-5	CASSVGSAAGAETQYF	TGTGCCAGCAGCGTAGGAAGTGCGGCGGGAGCTGAGACCCAGTACTTC
TRBV9	TRBD1	TRBJ1-1	CASSVGRTGPEAFF	TGTGCCAGCAGCGTAGGACGGACAGGGCCTGAAGCTTTCTTT
TRBV5-1	NA	TRBJ2-3	CASSLADTQYF	TGCGCCAGCAGCTTAGCGGATACGCAGTATTTT